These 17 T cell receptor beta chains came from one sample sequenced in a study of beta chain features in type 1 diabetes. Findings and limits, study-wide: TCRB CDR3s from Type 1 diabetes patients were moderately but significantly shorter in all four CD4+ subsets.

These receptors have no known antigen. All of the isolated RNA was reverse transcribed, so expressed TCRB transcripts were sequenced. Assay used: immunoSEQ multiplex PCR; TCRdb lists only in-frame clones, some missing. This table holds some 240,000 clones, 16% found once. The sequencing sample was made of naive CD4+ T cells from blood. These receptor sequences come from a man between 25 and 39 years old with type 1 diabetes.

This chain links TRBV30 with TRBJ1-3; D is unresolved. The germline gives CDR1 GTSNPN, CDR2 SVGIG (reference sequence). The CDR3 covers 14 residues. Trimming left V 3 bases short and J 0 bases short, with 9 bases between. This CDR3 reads CAWRQKSSGNTIYF. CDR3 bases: TGTGCCTGGAGGCAAAAGAGCTCTGGAAACACCATATATTTT.

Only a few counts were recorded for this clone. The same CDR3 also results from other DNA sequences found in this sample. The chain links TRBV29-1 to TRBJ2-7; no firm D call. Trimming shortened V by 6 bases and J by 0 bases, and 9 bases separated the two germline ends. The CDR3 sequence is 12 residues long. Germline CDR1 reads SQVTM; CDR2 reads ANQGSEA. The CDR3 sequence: CSVGRSSYEQYF. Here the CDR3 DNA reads TGCAGCGTCGGACGTAGCTCCTACGAGCAGTACTTC.

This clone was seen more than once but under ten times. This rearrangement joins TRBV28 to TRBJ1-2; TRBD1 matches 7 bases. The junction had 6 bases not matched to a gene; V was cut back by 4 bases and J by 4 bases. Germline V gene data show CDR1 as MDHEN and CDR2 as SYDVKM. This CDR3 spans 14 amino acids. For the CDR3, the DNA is TGTGCCAGCAGTTCGACAGGGCTCACCTATGGCTACACCTTC. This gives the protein CASSSTGLTYGYTF.

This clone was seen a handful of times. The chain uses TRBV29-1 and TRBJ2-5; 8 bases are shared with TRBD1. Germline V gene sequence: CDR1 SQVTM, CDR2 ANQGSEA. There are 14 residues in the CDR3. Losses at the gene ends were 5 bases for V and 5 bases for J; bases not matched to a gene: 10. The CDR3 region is CSVLRTGHGETQYF. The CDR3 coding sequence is TGCAGCGTTCTTCGGACAGGGCATGGGGAGACCCAGTACTTC. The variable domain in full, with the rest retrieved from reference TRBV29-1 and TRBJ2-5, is SAVISQKPSRDICQRGTSLTIQCQVDSQVTMMFWYRQQPGQSLTLIATANQGSEATYESGFVIDKFPISRPNLTFSTLTVSNMSPEDSSIYLCSVLRTGHGETQYFGPGTRLLVL.

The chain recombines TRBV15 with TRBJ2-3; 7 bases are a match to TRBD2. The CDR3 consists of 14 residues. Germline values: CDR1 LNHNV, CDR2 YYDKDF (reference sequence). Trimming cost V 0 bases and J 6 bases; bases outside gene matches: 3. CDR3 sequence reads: CATSREAGRDTQYF. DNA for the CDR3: TGTGCCACCAGCAGAGAAGCGGGAAGGGATACGCAGTATTTT.

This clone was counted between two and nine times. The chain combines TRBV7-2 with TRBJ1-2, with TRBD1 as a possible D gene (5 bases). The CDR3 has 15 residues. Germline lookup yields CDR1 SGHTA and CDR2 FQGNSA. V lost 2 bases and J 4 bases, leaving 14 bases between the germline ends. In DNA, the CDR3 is TGTGCCAGCAGCTTAAGATCGGGGCTTACCTATGGCTACACCTTC. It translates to CASSLRSGLTYGYTF. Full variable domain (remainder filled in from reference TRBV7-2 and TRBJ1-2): GAGVSQSPSNKVTEKGKDVELRCDPISGHTALYWYRQSLGQGLEFLIYFQGNSAPDKSGLPSDRFSAERTGGSVSTLTIQRTQQEDSAVYLCASSLRSGLTYGYTFGSGTRLTVV.

CDR3 protein: CASSPLGQGISGANVLTF. CDR3 DNA: TGTGCCAGCAGCCCTCTCGGACAGGGAATCTCTGGGGCCAACGTCCTGACTTTC. V gene TRBV7-9 combines with J gene TRBJ2-6; 8 bases map to TRBD1. From germline, CDR1 is SEHNR and CDR2 FQNEAQ (reference sequence). After removal of 5 bases from V and 0 bases from J, the junction contained 9 bases not matched to a gene. There are 18 residues in the CDR3.

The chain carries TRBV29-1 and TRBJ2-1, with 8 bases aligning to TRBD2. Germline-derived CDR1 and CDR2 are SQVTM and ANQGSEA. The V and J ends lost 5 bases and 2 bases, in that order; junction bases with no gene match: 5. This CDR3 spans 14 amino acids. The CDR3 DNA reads TGCAGCGTTAGCGGGAGACTAACCTACAATGAGCAGTTCTTC. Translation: CSVSGRLTYNEQFF.

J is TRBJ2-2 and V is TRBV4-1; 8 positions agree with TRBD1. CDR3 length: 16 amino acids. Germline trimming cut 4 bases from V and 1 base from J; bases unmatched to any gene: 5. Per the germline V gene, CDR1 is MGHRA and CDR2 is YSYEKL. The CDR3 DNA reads TGCGCCAGCAGCCGAACCGGGACAGGGAACACCGGGGAGCTGTTTTTT. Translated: CASSRTGTGNTGELFF.

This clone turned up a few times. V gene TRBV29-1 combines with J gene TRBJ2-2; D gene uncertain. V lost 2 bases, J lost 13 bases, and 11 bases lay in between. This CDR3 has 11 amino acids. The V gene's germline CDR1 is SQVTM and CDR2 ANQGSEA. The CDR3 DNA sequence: TGCAGCGTTGAATGGAACGGAGCGCTGTTTTTT. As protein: CSVEWNGALFF.

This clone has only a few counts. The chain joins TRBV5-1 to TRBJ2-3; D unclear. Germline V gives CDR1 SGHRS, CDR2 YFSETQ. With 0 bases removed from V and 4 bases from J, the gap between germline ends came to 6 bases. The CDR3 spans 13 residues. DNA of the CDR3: TGCGCCAGCAGCTTGGATGGACCAGATACGCAGTATTTT. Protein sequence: CASSLDGPDTQYF.

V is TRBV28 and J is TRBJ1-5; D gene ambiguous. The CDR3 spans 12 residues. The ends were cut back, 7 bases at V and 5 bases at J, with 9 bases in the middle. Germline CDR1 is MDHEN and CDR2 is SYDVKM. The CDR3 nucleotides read TGTGCCAGCAAGGAAAGGGATCAGCCCCAGCATTTT. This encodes CASKERDQPQHF.

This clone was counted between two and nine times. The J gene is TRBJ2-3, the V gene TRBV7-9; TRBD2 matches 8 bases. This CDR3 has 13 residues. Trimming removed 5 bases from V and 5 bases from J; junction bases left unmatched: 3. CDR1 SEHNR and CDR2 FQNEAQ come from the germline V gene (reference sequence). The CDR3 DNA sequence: TGTGCCAGCAGCATGGGACTAGGAGATACGCAGTATTTT. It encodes CASSMGLGDTQYF.

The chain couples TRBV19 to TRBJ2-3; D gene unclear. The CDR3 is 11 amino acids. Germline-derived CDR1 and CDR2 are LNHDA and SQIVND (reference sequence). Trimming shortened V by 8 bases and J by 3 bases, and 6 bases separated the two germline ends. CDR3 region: CASRRTDTQYF. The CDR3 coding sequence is TGTGCCAGTCGCAGAACAGATACGCAGTATTTT.

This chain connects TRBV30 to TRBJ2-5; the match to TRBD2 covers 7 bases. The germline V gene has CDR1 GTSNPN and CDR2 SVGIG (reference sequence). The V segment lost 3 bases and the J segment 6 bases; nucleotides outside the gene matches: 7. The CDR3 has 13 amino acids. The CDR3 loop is CAWSSSGAKTQYF. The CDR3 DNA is TGTGCCTGGAGCTCAAGCGGGGCAAAGACCCAGTACTTC.

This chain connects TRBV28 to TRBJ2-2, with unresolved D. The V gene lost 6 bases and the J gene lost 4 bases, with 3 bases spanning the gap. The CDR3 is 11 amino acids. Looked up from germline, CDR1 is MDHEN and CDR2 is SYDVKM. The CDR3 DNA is TGTGCCAGCAGGAGCACCGGGGAGCTGTTTTTT. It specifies CASRSTGELFF.

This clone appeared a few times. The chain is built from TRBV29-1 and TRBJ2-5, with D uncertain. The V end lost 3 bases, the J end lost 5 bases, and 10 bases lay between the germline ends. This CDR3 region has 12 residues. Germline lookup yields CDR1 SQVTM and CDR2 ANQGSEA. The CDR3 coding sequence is TGCAGCGTTGAGGGAAATATGGAGACCCAGTACTTC. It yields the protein CSVEGNMETQYF.